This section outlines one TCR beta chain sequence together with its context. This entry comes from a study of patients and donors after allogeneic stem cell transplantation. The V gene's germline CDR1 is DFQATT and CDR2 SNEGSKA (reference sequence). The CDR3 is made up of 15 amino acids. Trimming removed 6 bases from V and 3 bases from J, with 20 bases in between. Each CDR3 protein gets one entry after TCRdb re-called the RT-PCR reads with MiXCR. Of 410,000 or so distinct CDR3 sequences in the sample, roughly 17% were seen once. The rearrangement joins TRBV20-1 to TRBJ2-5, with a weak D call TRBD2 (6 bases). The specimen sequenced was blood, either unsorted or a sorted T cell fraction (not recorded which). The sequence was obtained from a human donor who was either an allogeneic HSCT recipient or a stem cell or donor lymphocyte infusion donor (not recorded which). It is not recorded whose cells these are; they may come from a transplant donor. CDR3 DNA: TGCAGTGCCCTATATACTAGCCGCTTTGAAGAGACCCAGTACTTC. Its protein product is CSALYTSRFEETQYF.